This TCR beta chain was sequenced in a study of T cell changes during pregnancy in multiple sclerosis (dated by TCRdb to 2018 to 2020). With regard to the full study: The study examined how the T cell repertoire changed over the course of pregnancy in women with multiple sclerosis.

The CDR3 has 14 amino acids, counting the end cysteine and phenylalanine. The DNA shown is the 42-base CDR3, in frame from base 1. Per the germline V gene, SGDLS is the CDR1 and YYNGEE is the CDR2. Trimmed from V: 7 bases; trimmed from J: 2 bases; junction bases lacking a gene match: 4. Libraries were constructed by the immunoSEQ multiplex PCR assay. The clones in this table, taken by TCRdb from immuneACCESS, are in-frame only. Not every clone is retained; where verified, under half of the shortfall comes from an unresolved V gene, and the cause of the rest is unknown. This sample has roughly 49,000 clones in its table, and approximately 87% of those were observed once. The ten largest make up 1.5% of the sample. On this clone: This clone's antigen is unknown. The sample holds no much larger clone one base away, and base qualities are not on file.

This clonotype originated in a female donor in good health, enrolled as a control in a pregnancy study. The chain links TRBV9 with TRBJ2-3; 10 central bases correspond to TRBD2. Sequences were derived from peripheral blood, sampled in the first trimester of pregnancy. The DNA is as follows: TGTGCCAGCGGGGGGACTAGCGCCACAGATACGCAGTATTTT. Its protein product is CASGGTSATDTQYF.